One sample yielded the 30 T cell receptor beta chains listed below, sequenced in a study of shared clonotypes between healthy human individuals. Produced via immunoSEQ multiplex PCR; TCRdb's table is partial and in-frame only. The data contain millions of clones, 85% to 95% of them singletons. Sequencing was carried out using naive CD4+ T cells sorted from blood. Subset described: CD45RA+ positively selected. The source is a man between 18 and 35 years old in good health.

J is TRBJ2-7 and V is TRBV30; D possibly corresponds to TRBD1 (5 bases). CDR3 length equals 16 residues. The germline V and J ends were trimmed by 3 bases and 3 bases, with 21 bases remaining between them. The germline CDR1 and CDR2 sequences are GTSNPN and SVGIG (reference sequence). The CDR3 region has the DNA TGTGCCTGGAGCAATGAGTATTCAGGGCCTATCTACGAGCAGTACTTC. Translating it yields CAWSNEYSGPIYEQYF.

The chain employs TRBV18 and TRBJ2-7; 9 bases fit TRBD1. V dropped 6 bases and J dropped 3; count of bases not matched to a gene: 12. Germline CDR1 is KGHSH and CDR2 is LQKENI. The CDR3 runs 16 residues. The CDR3 here is CASSAGPGTGLYEQYF. In nucleotides, the CDR3 is TGTGCCAGCTCGGCTGGCCCCGGGACAGGGCTCTACGAGCAGTACTTC.

The J gene is TRBJ1-5, the V gene TRBV19; 11 bases are a match to TRBD1. Trimming removed 4 bases from V and 7 bases from J; junction bases left unmatched: 9. Germline loops: CDR1 LNHDA, CDR2 SQIVND (reference sequence). This CDR3 spans 16 amino acids. The CDR3 DNA reads as TGTGCCAGTAGTAGCGGGACAGGGGGTCAGTTCCAGCCCCAGCATTTT. The encoded protein is CASSSGTGGQFQPQHF.

The V gene is TRBV25-1, the J gene TRBJ2-7, with D possibly being TRBD2 (5 bases). The CDR3 is 15 residues long. Germline CDR1 is MGHDK and CDR2 is SYGVNS. V lost 2 bases, J lost 4 bases, and 15 bases lay in between. Here the CDR3 reads CASSEQGRGKYEQYF. The CDR3 nucleotides read TGTGCCAGCAGTGAACAAGGGCGAGGGAAATACGAGCAGTACTTC.

The gene calls are TRBV10-3 and TRBJ1-6; D perhaps matches TRBD1 (5 bases). Germline V gene lookup returns CDR1 ENHRY and CDR2 SYGVKD. The CDR3 contains 17 residues. The ends were cut back, 6 bases at V and 0 bases at J, with 15 bases in the middle. This CDR3 reads CAIRAEWGSSYNSPLHF. CDR3 DNA sequence: TGTGCCATCAGGGCGGAGTGGGGGAGCTCCTATAATTCACCCCTCCACTTT.

The chain links TRBV6-6 to TRBJ2-2, with D perhaps matching TRBD2 (6 bases). Germline V gene lookup returns CDR1 MNHNY and CDR2 SVGAGI (reference sequence). The CDR3 is made up of 16 amino acids. Trimming pared 2 bases from V and 4 bases from J, leaving 14 bases between. The CDR3 DNA sequence: TGTGCCAGCAGTTACGGGGGGAAGGGAATCACCGGGGAGCTGTTTTTT. This gives the protein CASSYGGKGITGELFF.

V usage is TRBV9 and J usage is TRBJ1-5; TRBD1 is a possible D gene (5 bases). CDR1 and CDR2 (germline): SGDLS, YYNGEE. The CDR3 consists of 14 residues. V was trimmed by 4 bases and J by 1 base, leaving 9 bases between them. The CDR3: CASSRRDSNQPQHF. The DNA of the CDR3 is TGTGCCAGCAGCCGCCGGGACAGCAATCAGCCCCAGCATTTT.

The chain uses TRBV15 and TRBJ2-6; D is possibly TRBD2 (6 bases). This CDR3 is 17 amino acids long. Germline V gene sequence: CDR1 LNHNV, CDR2 YYDKDF (reference sequence). The V gene lost 5 bases and the J gene lost 1 base, with 15 bases spanning the gap. The CDR3 loop is CATSDRESPSGANVLTF. The DNA for the CDR3 is TGTGCCACCAGCGACCGGGAGAGCCCTTCTGGGGCCAACGTCCTGACTTTC.

The rearrangement uses TRBV19 and TRBJ2-5; 10 nucleotides align to TRBD1. There are 14 residues in the CDR3. Trimming removed 3 bases from V and 4 bases from J; junction bases left unmatched: 2. Per germline, CDR1 LNHDA and CDR2 SQIVND (reference sequence). CDR3 in amino acids: CASSMGQGRETQYF. In DNA form, the CDR3 reads TGTGCCAGTAGTATGGGACAGGGGCGAGAGACCCAGTACTTC.

This clone turned up a few times. This chain joins TRBV30 and TRBJ1-1; tentatively, D is TRBD1 (5 bases). CDR3 length: 14 amino acids. Germline CDR1 and CDR2: GTSNPN and SVGIG (reference sequence). V was pared by 3 bases and J by 5 bases, with 16 bases between. CDR3 DNA: TGTGCCTGGAGAAGGCAGGGCGGTGCAACTGAAGCTTTCTTT. It yields the protein CAWRRQGGATEAFF.

In its sample, this clone was seen a few times. The rearrangement uses TRBV19 and TRBJ1-5; 7 nucleotides align to TRBD1. The CDR3 runs 15 residues. Germline assignment: CDR1 LNHDA and CDR2 SQIVND (reference sequence). J gave up 3 bases and V 3 bases, and 5 bases lay outside the gene matches. CDR3 sequence reads: CASSIQDRLNQPQHF. As DNA, the CDR3 is TGTGCCAGTAGTATCCAGGACAGGCTCAATCAGCCCCAGCATTTT.

The chain has TRBV5-1 and TRBJ2-2; 8 bases match TRBD2. J was trimmed by 5 bases and V by 0 bases; bases with no gene match: 6. The CDR3 contains 16 residues. Germline lookup yields CDR1 SGHRS and CDR2 YFSETQ. CDR3 region: CASSLARAGETGELFF. Written as DNA, the CDR3 is TGCGCCAGCAGCTTGGCCAGAGCGGGGGAAACCGGGGAGCTGTTTTTT.

The chain employs TRBV5-8 and TRBJ2-3; D is perhaps TRBD1 or TRBD2 (5 bases each). In germline, CDR1 is SGHTS, CDR2 YDEGEE. V was shortened by 4 bases and J by 0 bases, with 12 bases between the two germline ends. CDR3 size: 15 residues. The CDR3 region is CASSAGTPSTDTQYF. DNA for the CDR3: TGTGCCAGCAGCGCCGGGACCCCGAGCACAGATACGCAGTATTTT.

The chain carries TRBV9 and TRBJ1-1, with 7 bases identical to TRBD1. The V segment lost 3 bases and the J segment 6 bases; nucleotides outside the gene matches: 8. CDR1 is SGDLS and CDR2 is YYNGEE in the germline V gene. This CDR3 comprises 14 residues. CDR3 DNA sequence: TGTGCCAGCAGCGCAAAGACAGGGTTGGCTGAAGCTTTCTTT. It translates to CASSAKTGLAEAFF.

A note on this clone: Within the sample, other DNA sequences also encode this same CDR3. This chain uses TRBV5-1 with TRBJ2-3; D is unclear. The CDR3 is 15 amino acids. Trimming pared 0 bases from V and 0 bases from J, leaving 8 bases between. Germline CDR1 and CDR2: SGHRS and YFSETQ. CDR3 protein: CASSLGGSSTDTQYF. CDR3 coding DNA: TGCGCCAGCAGCTTGGGTGGATCAAGCACAGATACGCAGTATTTT.

The chain carries TRBV2 and TRBJ1-4; D is perhaps TRBD1 (5 bases). CDR1 SNHLY and CDR2 FYNNEI come from the germline V gene. Trimming removed 4 bases from V and 4 bases from J, with 16 bases in between. The CDR3 is 16 residues long. CDR3 DNA sequence: TGTGCCAGCAGTGCTCAGGGTTATGGGCGTAATGAAAAACTGTTTTTT. It yields the protein CASSAQGYGRNEKLFF.

On this clone itself: Additional DNA sequences in this sample encode the identical CDR3. The rearrangement links TRBV2 to TRBJ1-3, with D possibly matching TRBD1 (5 bases). The CDR3 runs 14 residues. V gave up 2 bases and J gave up 0 bases, with 5 bases separating them. Looked up from germline, CDR1 is SNHLY and CDR2 is FYNNEI. The CDR3 sequence is CASSEQGSGNTIYF. As DNA, the CDR3 is TGTGCCAGCAGTGAACAGGGCTCTGGAAACACCATATATTTT.

This clone was observed once. The V gene is TRBV10-1, the J gene TRBJ2-2; weak D call: TRBD2 (6 bases). The CDR3 loop spans 15 amino acids. Germline V CDR1 and CDR2: WNHNN, SYGVQD (reference sequence). The V gene lost 4 bases and the J gene lost 1 base, with 10 bases spanning the gap. The CDR3, as DNA: TGCGCCAGCAGTGTCTATAGCGGGAACACCGGGGAGCTGTTTTTT. Translation gives CASSVYSGNTGELFF.

The chain links TRBV7-2 to TRBJ1-6, with D tentatively TRBD1 (5 bases). The CDR3 has 15 amino acids. V was trimmed by 4 bases and J by 7 bases, leaving 14 bases between them. The germline V gene has CDR1 SGHTA and CDR2 FQGNSA. The CDR3, as DNA: TGTGCCAGCAGCTACCCGAGGGACGGAAATTCACCCCTCCACTTT. Its protein product is CASSYPRDGNSPLHF.

The V call is TRBV2, the J call TRBJ2-1; a possible D gene is TRBD2 (6 bases). The CDR3 is made up of 13 amino acids. Germline V gives CDR1 SNHLY, CDR2 FYNNEI. V shed 10 bases and J shed 4 bases, with 14 bases lying between them. The CDR3 DNA sequence: TGTGCCATCCCCGGGACTCGTTACAATGAGCAGTTCTTC. It is translated as CAIPGTRYNEQFF. Drawing the rest from reference TRBV2 and TRBJ2-1, the complete variable domain is EPEVTQTPSHQVTQMGQEVILRCVPISNHLYFYWYRQILGQKVEFLVSFYNNEISEKSEIFDDQFSVERPDGSNFTLKIRSTKLEDSAMYFCAIPGTRYNEQFFGPGTRLTVL.

This clone showed up just once. V usage is TRBV6-1 and J usage is TRBJ1-3, with D perhaps matching TRBD1 (5 bases). The CDR3 covers 14 residues. Looked up from germline, CDR1 is MNHNS and CDR2 is SASEGT. Deletions cut 6 bases from V and 0 bases from J, with 9 bases between. Here the CDR3 reads CASSRDLSGNTIYF. DNA of the CDR3: TGTGCCAGCAGCCGGGACCTCTCTGGAAACACCATATATTTT.

This clone has only one observation. This chain uses TRBV18 with TRBJ2-2, with 10 bases matching TRBD2. The germline V gene encodes CDR1 KGHSH and CDR2 LQKENI. V dropped 2 bases and J dropped 6; count of bases not matched to a gene: 9. The length of the CDR3 is 17 residues. This CDR3 is CASSPSMRLAGAGELFF. As DNA, the CDR3 is TGTGCCAGCTCACCATCAATGCGACTAGCGGGTGCCGGGGAGCTGTTTTTT.

The chain recombines TRBV19 with TRBJ2-4, with D possibly being TRBD1 (6 bases). This CDR3 is built from 15 residues. The germline V gene encodes CDR1 LNHDA and CDR2 SQIVND (reference sequence). The V end was cut by 5 bases, the J end by 0 bases, with 11 bases between. The CDR3 here is CASSSNRVAKNIQYF. CDR3 DNA sequence: TGTGCCAGTAGTTCTAACAGGGTAGCCAAAAACATTCAGTACTTC. The whole variable domain, filled in from reference TRBV19 and TRBJ2-4, reads DGGITQSPKYLFRKEGQNVTLSCEQNLNHDAMYWYRQDPGQGLRLIYYSQIVNDFQKGDIAEGYSVSREKKESFPLTVTSAQKNPTAFYLCASSSNRVAKNIQYFGAGTRLSVL.

This clone showed up just once. This chain connects TRBV5-6 to TRBJ2-1; D gene ambiguous. V shed 1 base and J shed 15 bases, with 14 bases lying between them. The CDR3 spans 12 residues. Germline CDR1 SGHDT, CDR2 YYEEEE. CDR3 sequence: CASSLRRNMPFF. In nucleotides, the CDR3 is TGTGCCAGCAGCTTGAGGCGGAACATGCCGTTCTTC.

The chain couples TRBV5-1 to TRBJ1-1, with a tentative D call TRBD1 (6 bases). V lost 3 bases and J lost 0, with 12 bases in between. The CDR3 runs to 15 residues. The V gene's germline CDR1 is SGHRS and CDR2 YFSETQ. The CDR3 bases are TGCGCCAGCAGCTCGCAGGGGTTCATGAACACTGAAGCTTTCTTT. Protein: CASSSQGFMNTEAFF. The full variable domain, completed using reference TRBV5-1 and TRBJ1-1, is KAGVTQTPRYLIKTRGQQVTLSCSPISGHRSVSWYQQTPGQGLQFLFEYFSETQRNKGNFPGRFSGRQFSNSRSEMNVSTLELGDSALYLCASSSQGFMNTEAFFGQGTRLTVV.

The V gene is TRBV4-3, the J gene TRBJ2-2; 8 positions agree with TRBD2. Germline loops: CDR1 LGHNA, CDR2 YSLEER. The junction had 9 bases not matched to a gene; V was cut back by 1 base and J by 8 bases. The CDR3 sequence is 16 residues long. The CDR3 spells CASSQAGVAGPGELFF. The CDR3 nucleotides read TGCGCCAGCAGCCAAGCGGGGGTAGCGGGACCAGGGGAGCTGTTTTTT.

V gene TRBV6-6 combines with J gene TRBJ2-7; the D gene could be TRBD1 or TRBD2 (5 bases each). Trimming stripped 0 bases from V and 3 bases from J, with 12 bases between. CDR3 length: 15 residues. Germline values: CDR1 MNHNY, CDR2 SVGAGI (reference sequence). DNA for the CDR3: TGTGCCAGCAGTTACTCGCGGGCAGGGAACTACGAGCAGTACTTC. Amino acid sequence: CASSYSRAGNYEQYF.

The V call is TRBV9, the J call TRBJ2-3; TRBD1 aligns across 9 bases. V trimming: 0 bases; J trimming: 1 base; junction bases outside the gene matches: 9. This CDR3 comprises 18 residues. The germline gives CDR1 SGDLS, CDR2 YYNGEE. CDR3 bases: TGTGCCAGCAGCGTAGCAGGAACAGGGGGCACCCGCACAGATACGCAGTATTTT. Translation: CASSVAGTGGTRTDTQYF.

This clone showed up just a few times. The rearrangement uses TRBV6-5 and TRBJ1-1; weak D call: TRBD1 (5 bases). The CDR3 runs 13 residues. Germline CDR1 is MNHEY and CDR2 is SVGAGI. The ends were cut back, 6 bases at V and 6 bases at J, with 14 bases in the middle. The chain's CDR3 is CASSRGLTAEAFF. The CDR3 coding sequence is TGTGCCAGCAGCCGCGGCTTGACAGCTGAAGCTTTCTTT.

CDR3 bases: TGTGCCAGCAGTCCGTCATCTTTGGGCGGAGGAAACACCATATATTTT. Its translation: CASSPSSLGGGNTIYF. The chain joins TRBV28 to TRBJ1-3; D unresolved. Germline lookup yields CDR1 MDHEN and CDR2 SYDVKM. The CDR3 is made up of 16 amino acids. V lost 5 bases and J lost 4, with 18 bases in between.